The clone carrying this T cell receptor (beta chain) has a single count. Its matching antigen is unknown. This sample is drawn from a study of T cell responses to AZD1222 COVID-19 vaccine. TCRdb keeps only in-frame clones here, not all; method: immunoSEQ multiplex PCR. The sample consists of under 90,000 clones, about 80% of them appearing once. Germline assignment: CDR1 SGHTA and CDR2 FQGNSA. V shed 1 base and J shed 4 bases, with 16 bases lying between them. The CDR3 is 16 residues long. Notes on the study in general: Spike-specific TCR breadth and depth rose after two AZD1222 doses. The peak T cell response came first, and repertoires were sampled only after it.

The chain joins TRBV7-2 to TRBJ1-2, with D unclear. The sequencing here drew on peripheral blood, taken 28 days after the second AZD1222 dose. The receptor comes from an adult who received the AZD1222 COVID-19 vaccine. The CDR3 reads CASSLEGGSDPYGYTF. The CDR3 region has the DNA TGTGCCAGCAGCTTAGAGGGAGGGTCCGACCCCTATGGCTACACCTTC. Looking up the rest from reference TRBV7-2 and TRBJ1-2 gives the full variable domain: GAGVSQSPSNKVTEKGKDVELRCDPISGHTALYWYRQSLGQGLEFLIYFQGNSAPDKSGLPSDRFSAERTGGSVSTLTIQRTQQEDSAVYLCASSLEGGSDPYGYTFGSGTRLTVV.